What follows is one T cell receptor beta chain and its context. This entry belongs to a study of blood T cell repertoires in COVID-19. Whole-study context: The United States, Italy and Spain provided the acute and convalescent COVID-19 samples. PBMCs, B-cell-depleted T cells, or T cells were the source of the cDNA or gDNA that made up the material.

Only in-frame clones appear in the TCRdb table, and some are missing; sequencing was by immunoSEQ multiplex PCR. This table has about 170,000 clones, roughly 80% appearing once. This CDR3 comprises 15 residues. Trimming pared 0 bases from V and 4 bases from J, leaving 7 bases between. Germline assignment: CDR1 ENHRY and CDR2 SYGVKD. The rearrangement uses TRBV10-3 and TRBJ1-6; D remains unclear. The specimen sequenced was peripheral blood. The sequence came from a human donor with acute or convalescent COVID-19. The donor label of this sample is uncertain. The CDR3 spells CAISESNGYNSPLHF. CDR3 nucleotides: TGTGCCATCAGTGAGTCTAACGGGTATAATTCACCCCTCCACTTT.